The clone carrying this TCR beta chain was observed once. The data stem from a study of shared clonotypes between healthy human individuals. The CDR3 contains 15 residues. CDR1 is WNHNN, CDR2 SYGVQD, per germline (reference sequence). The V and J ends lost 0 bases and 0 bases respectively, with 8 bases between them. TCRdb's copy holds only in-frame clones and misses some; the assay was immunoSEQ multiplex PCR. The sample has roughly 2.5 million clones; approximately 94% are singletons. The clonotype was recovered from a young man in good health. The specimen was naive CD4+ T cells sorted from blood. Documented subset: CD45RA+ positively selected. The gene calls are TRBV10-1 and TRBJ1-1; D is unresolved. In nucleotides, the CDR3 is TGCGCCAGCAGTGAGTCCCCCGGGTTGAACACTGAAGCTTTCTTT. It specifies CASSESPGLNTEAFF.